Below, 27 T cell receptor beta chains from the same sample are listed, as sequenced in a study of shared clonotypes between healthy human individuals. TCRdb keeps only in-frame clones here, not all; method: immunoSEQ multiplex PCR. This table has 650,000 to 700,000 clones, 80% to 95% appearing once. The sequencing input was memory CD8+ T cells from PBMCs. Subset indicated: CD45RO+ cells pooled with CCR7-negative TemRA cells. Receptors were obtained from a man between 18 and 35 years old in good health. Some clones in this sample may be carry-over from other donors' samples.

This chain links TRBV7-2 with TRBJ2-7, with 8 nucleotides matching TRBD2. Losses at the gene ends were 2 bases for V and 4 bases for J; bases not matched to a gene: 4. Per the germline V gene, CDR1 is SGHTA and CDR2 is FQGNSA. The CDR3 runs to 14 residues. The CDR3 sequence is CASSLSTGGYEQYF. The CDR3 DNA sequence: TGTGCCAGCAGCTTATCTACGGGAGGGTACGAGCAGTACTTC.

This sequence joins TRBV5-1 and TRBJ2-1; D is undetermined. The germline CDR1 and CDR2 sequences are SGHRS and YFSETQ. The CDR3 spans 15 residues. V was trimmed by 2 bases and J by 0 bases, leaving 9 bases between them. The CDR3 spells CASSFGIFSYNEQFF. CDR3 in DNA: TGCGCCAGCAGCTTTGGAATCTTCTCCTACAATGAGCAGTTCTTC.

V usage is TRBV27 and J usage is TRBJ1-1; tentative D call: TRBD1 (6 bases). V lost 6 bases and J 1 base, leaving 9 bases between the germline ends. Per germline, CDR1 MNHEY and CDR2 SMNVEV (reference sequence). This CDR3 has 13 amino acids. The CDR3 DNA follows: TGTGCCAGCAGCCGCAGGGGGAACACTGAAGCTTTCTTT. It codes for CASSRRGNTEAFF.

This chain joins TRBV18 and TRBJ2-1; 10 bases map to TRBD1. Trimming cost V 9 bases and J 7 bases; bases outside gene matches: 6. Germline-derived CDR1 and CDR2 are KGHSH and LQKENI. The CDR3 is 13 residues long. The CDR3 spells CASRDRGGNEQFF. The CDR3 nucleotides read TGTGCCAGTCGGGACAGGGGAGGGAATGAGCAGTTCTTC.

The CDR3 DNA is TGCGCCAGCAGCCAAGTCCCAAACTGGGACGGGCAGTACTTC. As protein: CASSQVPNWDGQYF. The chain couples TRBV4-1 to TRBJ2-7; the D gene could be TRBD1 or TRBD2 (5 bases each). The CDR3 covers 14 residues. Per the germline V gene, CDR1 is MGHRA and CDR2 is YSYEKL. Between the trimmed V and J ends, which lost 1 base and 9 bases, there was a span of 16 bases.

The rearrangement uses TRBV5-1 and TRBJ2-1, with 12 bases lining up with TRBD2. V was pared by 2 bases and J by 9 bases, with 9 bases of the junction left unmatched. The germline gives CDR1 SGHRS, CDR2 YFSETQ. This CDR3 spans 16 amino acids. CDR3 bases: TGCGCCAGCAGCTTTCCCCTAGCGGGAGGGAATGGTGAGCAGTTCTTC. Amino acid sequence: CASSFPLAGGNGEQFF.

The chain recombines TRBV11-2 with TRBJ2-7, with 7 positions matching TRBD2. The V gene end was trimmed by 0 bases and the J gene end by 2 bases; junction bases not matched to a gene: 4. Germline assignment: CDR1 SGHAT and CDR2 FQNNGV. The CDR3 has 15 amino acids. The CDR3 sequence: CASSLDWGGAYEQYF. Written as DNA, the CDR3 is TGTGCCAGCAGCTTAGATTGGGGGGGTGCCTACGAGCAGTACTTC.

DNA of the CDR3: TGTGCCAGCAGCGTCCGGGACCCAATTTACAATGAGCAGTTCTTC. Its protein is CASSVRDPIYNEQFF. V is TRBV9 and J is TRBJ2-1; D may match TRBD1 or TRBD2 (5 bases each). CDR1 is SGDLS, CDR2 YYNGEE, per germline. Trimming took 2 bases from V and 4 from J, leaving 13 bases between them. The CDR3 has 15 amino acids. The full variable domain, in which reference TRBV9 and TRBJ2-1 provide the parts outside the CDR3, is DSGVTQTPKHLITATGQRVTLRCSPRSGDLSVYWYQQSLDQGLQFLIQYYNGEERAKGNILERFSAQQFPDLHSELNLSSLELGDSALYFCASSVRDPIYNEQFFGPGTRLTVL.

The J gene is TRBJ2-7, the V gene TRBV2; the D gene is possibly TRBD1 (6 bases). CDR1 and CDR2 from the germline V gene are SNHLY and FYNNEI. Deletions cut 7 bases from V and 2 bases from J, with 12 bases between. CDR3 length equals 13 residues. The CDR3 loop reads CASIPTGTYEQYF. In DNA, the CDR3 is TGTGCCAGCATTCCGACAGGAACCTACGAGCAGTACTTC.

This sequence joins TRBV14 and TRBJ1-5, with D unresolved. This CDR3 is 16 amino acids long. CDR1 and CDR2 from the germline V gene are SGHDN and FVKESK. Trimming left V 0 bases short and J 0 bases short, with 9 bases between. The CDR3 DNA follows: TGTGCCAGCAGCCAAGAGAACTGGAATAGCAATCAGCCCCAGCATTTT. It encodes CASSQENWNSNQPQHF.

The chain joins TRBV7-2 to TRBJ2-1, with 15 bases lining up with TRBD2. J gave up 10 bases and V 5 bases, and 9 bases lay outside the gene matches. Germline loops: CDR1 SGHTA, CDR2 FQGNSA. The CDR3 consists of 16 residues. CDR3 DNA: TGTGCCAGCAGCCCCCGGACTAGCGGGAGGGCAGGCGAGCAGTTCTTC. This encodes CASSPRTSGRAGEQFF.

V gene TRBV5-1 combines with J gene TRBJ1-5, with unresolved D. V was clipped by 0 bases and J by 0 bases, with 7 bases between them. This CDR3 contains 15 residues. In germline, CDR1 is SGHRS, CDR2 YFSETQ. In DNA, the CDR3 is TGCGCCAGCAGCTTGGGTCAGAGTAGCAATCAGCCCCAGCATTTT. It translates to CASSLGQSSNQPQHF.

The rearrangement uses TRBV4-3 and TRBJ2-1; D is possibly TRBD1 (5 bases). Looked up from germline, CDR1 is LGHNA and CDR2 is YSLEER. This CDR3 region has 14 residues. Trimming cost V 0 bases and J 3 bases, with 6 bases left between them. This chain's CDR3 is CASSQEGLYNEQFF. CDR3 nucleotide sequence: TGCGCCAGCAGCCAAGAGGGGCTCTACAATGAGCAGTTCTTC.

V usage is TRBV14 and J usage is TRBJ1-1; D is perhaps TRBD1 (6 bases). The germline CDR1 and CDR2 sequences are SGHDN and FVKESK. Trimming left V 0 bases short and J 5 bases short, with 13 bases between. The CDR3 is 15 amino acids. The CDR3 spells CASSQDGGRGTEAFF. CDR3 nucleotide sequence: TGTGCCAGCAGCCAAGATGGGGGAAGGGGGACTGAAGCTTTCTTT.

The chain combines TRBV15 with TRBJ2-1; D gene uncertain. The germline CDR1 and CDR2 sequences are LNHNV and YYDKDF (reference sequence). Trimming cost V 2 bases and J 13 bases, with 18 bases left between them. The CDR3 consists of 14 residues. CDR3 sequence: CATSRFGRNMIQFF. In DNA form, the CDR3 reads TGTGCCACCAGCAGATTTGGGCGGAACATGATACAGTTCTTC.

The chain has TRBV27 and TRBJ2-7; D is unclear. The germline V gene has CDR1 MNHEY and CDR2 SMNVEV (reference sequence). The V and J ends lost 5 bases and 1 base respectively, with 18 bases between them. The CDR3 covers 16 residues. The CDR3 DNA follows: TGTGCCAGCAGTCCAGCCACGGGTGAATTTTCCTACGAGCAGTACTTC. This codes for CASSPATGEFSYEQYF.

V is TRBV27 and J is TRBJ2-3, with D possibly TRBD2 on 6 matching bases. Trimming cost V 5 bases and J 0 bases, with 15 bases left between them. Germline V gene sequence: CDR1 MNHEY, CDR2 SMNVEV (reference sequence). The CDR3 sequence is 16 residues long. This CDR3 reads CASSPLAVSSTDTQYF. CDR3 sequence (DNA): TGTGCCAGCAGTCCCTTAGCGGTATCTAGCACAGATACGCAGTATTTT.

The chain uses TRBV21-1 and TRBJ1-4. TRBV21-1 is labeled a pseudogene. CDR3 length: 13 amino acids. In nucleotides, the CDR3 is TGTGCCAGCAGCAAAGGAGGGCATGAAAAACTGTTTTTT. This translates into CASSKGGHEKLFF.

In nucleotides, the CDR3 is TGTGCCAGCAGTGAAGGCGAGGGAACTGAAGCTTTCTTT. Translation: CASSEGEGTEAFF. The chain employs TRBV6-1 and TRBJ1-1; D gene unclear. The V end was cut by 1 base, the J end by 5 bases, with 8 bases between. The CDR3 sequence is 13 residues long. CDR1 and CDR2 (germline): MNHNS, SASEGT.

The CDR3, as DNA: TGCGCCAGCAGCCCAATTGTGAAGGCCTCTAGCGACTACAATGAGCAGTTCTTC. Amino acid sequence: CASSPIVKASSDYNEQFF. The chain joins TRBV5-1 to TRBJ2-1; tentative D call: TRBD2 (6 bases). The CDR3 has 18 residues. Trimming shortened V by 4 bases and J by 3 bases, and 23 bases separated the two germline ends. The germline V gene encodes CDR1 SGHRS and CDR2 YFSETQ.

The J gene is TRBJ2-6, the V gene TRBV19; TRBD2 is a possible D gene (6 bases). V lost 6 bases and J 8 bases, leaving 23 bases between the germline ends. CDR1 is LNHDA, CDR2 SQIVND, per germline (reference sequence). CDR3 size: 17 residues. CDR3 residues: CASSDPAPGVRTNVLTF. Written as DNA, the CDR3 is TGTGCCAGTAGCGATCCAGCCCCGGGGGTAAGGACCAACGTCCTGACTTTC.

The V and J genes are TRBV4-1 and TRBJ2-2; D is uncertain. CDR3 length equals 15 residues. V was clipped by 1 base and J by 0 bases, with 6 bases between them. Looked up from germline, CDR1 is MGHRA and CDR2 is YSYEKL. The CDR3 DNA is TGCGCCAGCAGCCAAGCCTTATCGAACACCGGGGAGCTGTTTTTT. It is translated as CASSQALSNTGELFF.

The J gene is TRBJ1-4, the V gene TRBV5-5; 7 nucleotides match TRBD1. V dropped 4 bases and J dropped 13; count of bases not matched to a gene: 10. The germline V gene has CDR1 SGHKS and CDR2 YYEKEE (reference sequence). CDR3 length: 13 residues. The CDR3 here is CASSPGTVLRLFF. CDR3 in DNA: TGTGCCAGCAGCCCTGGGACAGTTTTGAGACTGTTTTTT.

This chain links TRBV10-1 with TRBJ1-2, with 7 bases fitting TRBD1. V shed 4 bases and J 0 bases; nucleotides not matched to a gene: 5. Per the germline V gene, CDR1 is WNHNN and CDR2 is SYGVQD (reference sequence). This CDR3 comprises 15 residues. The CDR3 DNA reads TGCGCCAGCAGTGGGCAGGGACAGACTAACTATGGCTACACCTTC. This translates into CASSGQGQTNYGYTF.

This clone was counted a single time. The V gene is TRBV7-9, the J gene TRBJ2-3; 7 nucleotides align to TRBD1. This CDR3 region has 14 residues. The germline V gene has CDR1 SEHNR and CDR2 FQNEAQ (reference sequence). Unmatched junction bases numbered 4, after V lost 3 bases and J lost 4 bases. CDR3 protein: CASSFDRVPDTQYF. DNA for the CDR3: TGTGCCAGCAGCTTTGACAGGGTTCCAGATACGCAGTATTTT.

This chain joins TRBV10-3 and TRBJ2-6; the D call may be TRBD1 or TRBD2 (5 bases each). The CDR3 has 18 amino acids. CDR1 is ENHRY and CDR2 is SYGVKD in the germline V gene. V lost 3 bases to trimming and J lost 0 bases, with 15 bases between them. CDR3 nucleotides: TGTGCCATCAGTGACGGGGTACAGGTCGACTCTGGGGCCAACGTCCTGACTTTC. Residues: CAISDGVQVDSGANVLTF.

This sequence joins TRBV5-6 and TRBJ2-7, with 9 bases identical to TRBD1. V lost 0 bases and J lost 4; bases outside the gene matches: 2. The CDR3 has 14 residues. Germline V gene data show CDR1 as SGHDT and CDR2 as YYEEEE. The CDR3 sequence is CASSLGTGEYEQYF. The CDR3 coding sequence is TGTGCCAGCAGCTTGGGGACAGGGGAATACGAGCAGTACTTC.